Listed below are T cell receptor beta chains from one sample, sequenced in a study of CD8 T cells in ankylosing spondylitis. One entry per CDR3 protein results from TCRdb running MiXCR on the 5' RACE reads. The sample holds 350,000 to 400,000 distinct CDR3 sequences, 20% to 25% seen once. The sample consisted of blood, either unsorted or a sorted T cell fraction (not recorded which). These TCRs come from a male donor with ankylosing spondylitis or in good health (not recorded which). The CDR3 runs from the conserved cysteine through the conserved F or W. A D gene is named only where the DNA matches it firmly. Rows give clone size only sometimes, using once, few, many, or a class for an expanded clone.

clone_size,j_call,v_call,d_call,cdr3_aa,cdr3_nt
many,TRBJ2-2,TRBV12-3/TRBV12-4,-,CASSFGVTGELFF,TGTGCCAGCAGTTTTGGGGTCACCGGGGAGCTGTTTTTT
many,TRBJ2-1,TRBV12-3/TRBV12-4,-,CASSLNRNEQFF,TGTGCCAGCAGTCTCAATAGAAATGAGCAGTTCTTC
few,TRBJ1-4,TRBV11-2,-,CASSLDPAATNEKLFF,TGTGCCAGCAGCTTAGATCCTGCTGCAACTAATGAAAAACTGTTTTTT
-,TRBJ2-3,TRBV2,-,CASSATTPGLGLRTTSTDTQYF,TGTGCCAGCAGTGCTACCACACCAGGTCTGGGACTCCGAACTACTAGCACAGATACGCAGTATTTT
-,TRBJ2-2,TRBV6-1,TRBD1,CASQQGDFTGELFF,TGTGCCAGCCAACAGGGGGATTTCACCGGGGAGCTGTTTTTT
few,TRBJ2-1,TRBV29-1,-,CSVVQRNEQFF,TGCAGCGTTGTTCAGAGGAATGAGCAGTTCTTC
-,TRBJ2-3,TRBV27,TRBD1,CASRDRGDTQYF,TGTGCCAGCAGGGACAGGGGTGATACGCAGTATTTT
few,TRBJ2-1,TRBV14,TRBD1,CASSQAGRTGYNEQFF,TGTGCCAGCAGCCAAGCCGGAAGGACAGGCTACAATGAGCAGTTCTTC
few,TRBJ2-5,TRBV30,TRBD2,CAWSYSGGSMETQYF,TGTGCCTGGAGCTACTCCGGGGGGAGTATGGAGACCCAGTACTTC
-,TRBJ1-4,TRBV25-1,-,CASTEGEGEKLFF,TGTGCCAGCACCGAGGGAGAGGGCGAAAAACTGTTTTTT
-,TRBJ2-3,TRBV3-1,TRBD2,CASSQDRARGTSTDTQYF,TGTGCCAGCAGCCAAGATCGTGCGCGGGGGACCAGCACAGATACGCAGTATTTT
-,TRBJ2-1,TRBV12-3/TRBV12-4,-,CASSFFPAGYEQFF,TGTGCCAGCAGTTTTTTCCCCGCGGGCTATGAGCAGTTCTTC
-,TRBJ1-4,TRBV4-2,TRBD1,CASSQTGDWNEKLFF,TGTGCCAGCAGCCAAACAGGGGATTGGAATGAAAAACTGTTTTTT
-,TRBJ2-3,TRBV12-3/TRBV12-4,TRBD1,CASTPRTGRADTQYF,TGTGCCAGCACTCCAAGGACAGGGCGGGCGGATACGCAGTATTTT
few,TRBJ1-5,TRBV28,-,CASSPNSDATYSNQPQHF,TGTGCCAGCAGCCCCAATTCGGACGCGACATATAGCAATCAGCCCCAGCATTTT
few,TRBJ2-1,TRBV4-1,-,CASSQTAMSSYNEQFF,TGCGCCAGCAGCCAAACGGCGATGAGCTCCTACAATGAGCAGTTCTTC
few,TRBJ1-5,TRBV12-3/TRBV12-4,TRBD1,CASRVGQDNQPQHF,TGTGCCAGCAGGGTTGGACAGGACAATCAGCCCCAGCATTTT
few,TRBJ1-5,TRBV27,TRBD1,CASSLRTGDNQPQHF,TGTGCCAGCAGTTTGCGGACAGGGGACAATCAGCCCCAGCATTTT
-,TRBJ2-3,TRBV11-2,-,CASSPVGGYTDTQYF,TGTGCCAGCAGCCCCGTGGGCGGCTACACAGATACGCAGTATTTT
-,TRBJ2-1,TRBV6-1,-,CASGGADWTYNEQFF,TGTGCCAGCGGGGGGGCCGACTGGACATACAATGAGCAGTTCTTC
-,TRBJ1-2,TRBV4-1,-,CASSQEYSNLANYGYTF,TGCGCCAGCAGCCAAGAATACAGCAACCTAGCTAACTATGGCTACACCTTC
-,TRBJ2-7,TRBV27,-,CASSPRGRNEQYF,TGTGCCAGCAGTCCCCGGGGAAGGAACGAGCAGTACTTC
-,TRBJ2-3,TRBV2,-,CASSPGASSTDTQYF,TGTGCCAGCAGTCCGGGGGCGTCTAGCACAGATACGCAGTATTTT
-,TRBJ2-7,TRBV7-6,TRBD1,CASSTRTGHYEQYF,TGTGCCAGCAGCACGAGGACAGGCCACTACGAGCAGTACTTC
few,TRBJ2-5,TRBV9,-,CASNLTEGPAGERETQYF,TGTGCCAGCAACCTCACCGAAGGCCCCGCAGGGGAGAGGGAGACCCAGTACTTC
few,TRBJ2-1,TRBV20-1,TRBD1,CSARDYRTGENEQFF,TGCAGTGCTAGAGATTATAGGACAGGGGAAAATGAGCAGTTCTTC
-,TRBJ2-1,TRBV5-6,-,CASSRDFVDNEQFF,TGTGCCAGCAGCAGAGATTTCGTGGACAATGAGCAGTTCTTC
-,TRBJ1-2,TRBV7-9,-,CASSKQGGDYGYTF,TGTGCCAGCAGCAAACAGGGAGGAGACTATGGCTACACCTTC
-,TRBJ2-3,TRBV4-2,-,CASSQVPGAYTDTQYF,TGTGCCAGCAGCCAAGTACCAGGGGCATACACAGATACGCAGTATTTT
-,TRBJ2-3,TRBV6-5,TRBD2,CASSYLRGAADTQYF,TGTGCCAGCAGTTATTTGCGGGGGGCGGCAGATACGCAGTATTTT
few,TRBJ2-4,TRBV7-3,-,CASSPGTLGGENIQYF,TGTGCCAGCAGCCCCGGGACATTGGGGGGGGAAAACATTCAGTACTTC
few,TRBJ1-2,TRBV28,-,CASSLYTGSQGYTF,TGTGCCAGCAGTTTATACACAGGGTCGCAGGGCTACACCTTC
-,TRBJ2-7,TRBV29-1,TRBD2,CSVVAGSSYEQYF,TGCAGCGTTGTAGCGGGGAGCTCCTACGAGCAGTACTTC
few,TRBJ2-7,TRBV14,-,CASSHGQLRLYEQYF,TGTGCCAGCAGCCACGGACAGCTAAGACTCTACGAGCAGTACTTC
once,TRBJ2-7,TRBV7-9,-,CASSLSFGTAIYEQYF,TGTGCCAGCAGCTTAAGTTTTGGGACGGCTATCTACGAGCAGTACTTC
few,TRBJ2-2,TRBV4-1,-,CASSQDVGGDRDTGELFF,TGCGCCAGCAGCCAAGATGTGGGGGGCGACCGGGACACCGGGGAGCTGTTTTTT
-,TRBJ2-3,TRBV18,TRBD2,CASSNTPSSGGRTDTQYF,TGTGCCAGCTCGAACACGCCTAGTAGCGGGGGACGCACAGATACGCAGTATTTT
-,TRBJ2-7,TRBV4-1,-,CASSQGGGSSSYEQYF,TGCGCCAGCAGCCAAGGTGGGGGCTCGTCCAGCTACGAGCAGTACTTC
-,TRBJ2-2,TRBV12-3/TRBV12-4,-,CASSLVARLGTGELFF,TGTGCCAGCAGTTTAGTTGCGCGGTTGGGGACCGGGGAGCTGTTTTTT
-,TRBJ2-2,TRBV12-3/TRBV12-4,-,CASEGELNTGELFF,TGTGCCAGCGAGGGGGAGCTTAACACCGGGGAGCTGTTTTTT